This T cell receptor (beta chain) came from a study of graft-versus-host responses after intestinal transplantation. Study information: Anti-thymocyte globulin induction preceded roughly 3 years of tacrolimus and steroid maintenance in all recipients.

The table lists this clone with a few counts. The CDR3 length is 18 residues. Germline assignment: CDR1 SGHVS and CDR2 FQNEAQ. The V and J ends lost 5 bases and 6 bases respectively, with 28 bases between them. This table comes from immunoSEQ multiplex PCR, and its TCRdb copy is limited to in-frame clones, with some not included. Among about 19,000 clones listed, about two fifths were seen once. Co-plating was performed using about 200,000 CFSE-labeled responder cells and about 200,000 irradiated, violet-dye-labeled stimulator cells. General study findings and limits: Some GvH clones appeared in ileal mucosa or blood before recipient bone marrow.

The sequenced sample was alloreactive CD4+ T cells from a mixed lymphocyte reaction culture, obtained before intestinal transplant. Subset in this sample: CFSE-low proliferating T cells sorted from roughly six-day pre-transplant mixed lymphocyte reaction (GvH or HvG direction). The chain recombines TRBV7-8 with TRBJ1-1, with D possibly being TRBD1 (5 bases). The clonotype originates from a human patient who received an intestinal transplant. The CDR3 DNA reads as TGTGCCAGCAGCGCCCGGGACCGCCTAACTGGCAAAACCTCTGAAGCTTTCTTT. Its protein is CASSARDRLTGKTSEAFF.